Sequencing of this T cell receptor (beta chain) was carried out in a study of blood T cell repertoires in COVID-19. In the study overall: Researchers got acute and convalescent COVID-19 samples from the United States, Italy and Spain. From T cells, B-cell-depleted T cells, or PBMCs came the material, which was cDNA or gDNA.

In the authors' methods: Using reference gene primer amplification, nucleated cell counts were estimated. The method was immunoSEQ multiplex PCR; TCRdb's version includes in-frame clones alone and lacks a portion of them. D and trimming come from the DNA, and the V and J calls and clone size come from that table. The data hold fewer than 75,000 clones, with around 87% observed a single time. The CDR3 has 19 amino acids. This TCR came from a man between 45 and 60 years old with active COVID-19. The rearrangement links TRBV21-1 to TRBJ2-2; whether TRBD2, the table's D call, matches the DNA was not checked. TRBV21-1 is deemed a pseudogene. Sequencing input: peripheral blood. The CDR3 region is CASSKALFPSGNNTGELFF. DNA for the CDR3: TGTGCCAGCAGCAAAGCGCTTTTTCCTAGCGGGAACAACACCGGGGAGCTGTTTTTT.